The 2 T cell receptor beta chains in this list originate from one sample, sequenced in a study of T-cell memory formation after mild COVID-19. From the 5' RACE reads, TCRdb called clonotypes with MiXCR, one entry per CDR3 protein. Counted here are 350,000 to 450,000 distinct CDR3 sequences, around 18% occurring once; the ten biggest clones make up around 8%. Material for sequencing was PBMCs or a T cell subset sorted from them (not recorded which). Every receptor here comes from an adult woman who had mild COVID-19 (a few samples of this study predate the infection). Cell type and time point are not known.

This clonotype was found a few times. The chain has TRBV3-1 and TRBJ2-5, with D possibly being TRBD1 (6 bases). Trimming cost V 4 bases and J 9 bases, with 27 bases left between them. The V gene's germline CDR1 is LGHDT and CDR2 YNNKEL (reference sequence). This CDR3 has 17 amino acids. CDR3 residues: CASSPRPQGLIFQAQYF. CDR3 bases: TGTGCCAGCAGCCCTCGCCCACAGGGATTGATATTTCAGGCCCAGTACTTC.

In nucleotides, the CDR3 is TGTGCCAGCAGCCAGGAGCCACAGGGACGCCACGAGCAGTACTTC. Amino acid sequence: CASSQEPQGRHEQYF. This sequence joins TRBV6-1 and TRBJ2-7; D is perhaps TRBD1 (6 bases). Germline lookup yields CDR1 MNHNS and CDR2 SASEGT. This CDR3 is 15 amino acids long. Trimming took 6 bases from V and 5 from J, leaving 20 bases between them.